This T cell receptor (beta chain) is drawn from a study of blood T cell repertoires in COVID-19. Libraries were prepared by immunoSEQ multiplex PCR; TCRdb keeps only in-frame clonotypes and omits some of them. The table shows about 280,000 clones, with roughly 87% occurring only once. Trimming shortened V by 4 bases and J by 4 bases, and 13 bases separated the two germline ends. The CDR3 is made up of 14 amino acids. Germline assignment: CDR1 MNHEY and CDR2 SVGEGT. The sample was PBMCs or T cells enriched from blood (not recorded which). The chain links TRBV6-2 or TRBV6-3 to TRBJ1-1; no definite D call. The sequence was collected from a woman aged 35 to 49 who had recovered from COVID-19. In nucleotides, the CDR3 is TGTGCCAGCAGTTCCCCCGTAATCGGCACTGAAGCTTTCTTT. This sequence encodes CASSSPVIGTEAFF.